The 14 T cell receptor beta chains below all came from one sample that was sequenced in a study of Ad26.COV2.S vaccination and SARS-CoV-2 variants. Described treatment: about 20 received Ad26.COV2.S at low or high dose, single or two shots; roughly five received placebo; per-sample allocation not given. Samples were taken on day 63 after the first vaccine or placebo injection. This table comes from immunoSEQ multiplex PCR, and its TCRdb copy is limited to in-frame clones, with some not included. The sample lists about 370,000 clones, 89% occurring once. The sample consisted of peripheral blood, taken in a trial of Ad26.COV2.S vaccine versus placebo. The origin of the receptors is a person aged 18-60 years who received the Ad26.COV2.S COVID-19 vaccine or a placebo.

The gene calls are TRBV12-3 or TRBV12-4 and TRBJ1-2; D not certain. This CDR3 comprises 9 residues. The V end lost 8 bases, the J end lost 7 bases, and 5 bases lay between the germline ends. CDR3 sequence (DNA): TGTGCCAGCGGTCCTGGCTACACCTTC. It yields the protein CASGPGYTF.

This clone was counted a few times. Germline is not matched at one junction end, which may reflect a read error. The chain couples TRBV6-1 to TRBJ1-2; D not certain. CDR1 MNHNS and CDR2 SASEGT come from the germline V gene. This CDR3 has 12 residues. In DNA, the CDR3 is TGTGCCAGCAGTCAAGCCCATGGTGGCTACACCTTC. Translation: CASSQAHGGYTF.

This clone was seen a single time. The V gene is TRBV27, the J gene TRBJ2-7; D is possibly TRBD1 (6 bases). The CDR3 length is 15 residues. Germline CDR1 is MNHEY and CDR2 is SMNVEV (reference sequence). The V end was cut by 6 bases, the J end by 1 base, with 16 bases between. CDR3 region: CASRWTVSGSYEQYF. DNA of the CDR3: TGTGCCAGCAGATGGACAGTGTCGGGATCCTACGAGCAGTACTTC.

In the case of this clone: This same CDR3 is encoded by further DNA sequences in the sample. The chain combines TRBV18 with TRBJ1-5; TRBD1 might be the D (5 bases). Germline CDR1 KGHSH, CDR2 LQKENI. This CDR3 region has 13 residues. The germline V and J ends were trimmed by 3 bases and 4 bases, with 7 bases remaining between them. CDR3 loop: CASSPDINQPQHF. The CDR3 DNA reads as TGTGCCAGCTCACCGGACATAAATCAGCCCCAGCATTTT.

This clone has only one observation. V gene TRBV6-5 combines with J gene TRBJ1-2, with 8 bases fitting TRBD1. The CDR3 spans 14 residues. V was pared by 4 bases and J by 5 bases, with 6 bases of the junction left unmatched. Germline loops: CDR1 MNHEY, CDR2 SVGAGI. Here the CDR3 reads CASSSGQGGYGYTF. The CDR3 DNA is TGTGCCAGCAGTTCAGGACAGGGAGGATATGGCTACACCTTC.

This clone has only a few counts. The chain couples TRBV27 to TRBJ2-3, with 11 positions matching TRBD1. Germline-derived CDR1 and CDR2 are MNHEY and SMNVEV (reference sequence). The CDR3 length is 17 residues. V shed 6 bases and J 2 bases; nucleotides not matched to a gene: 10. CDR3: CASRIGTGGSLTDTQYF. CDR3 nucleotides: TGTGCCAGCAGGATCGGGACAGGGGGAAGTCTCACAGATACGCAGTATTTT.

The V call is TRBV4-1, the J call TRBJ2-1; D is possibly TRBD2 (7 bases). V lost 9 bases to trimming and J lost 6 bases, with 21 bases between them. CDR1 is MGHRA and CDR2 is YSYEKL in the germline V gene. The CDR3 runs to 15 residues. CDR3 sequence reads: CASSERGGGVNEQFF. Here the CDR3 DNA reads TGCGCCAGTTCTGAGAGGGGGGGAGGAGTCAATGAGCAGTTCTTC.

V gene TRBV19 combines with J gene TRBJ1-5, with D perhaps matching TRBD1 (5 bases). V was pared by 5 bases and J by 4 bases, with 24 bases between. Germline V gene data show CDR1 as LNHDA and CDR2 as SQIVND (reference sequence). The CDR3 has 18 residues. The CDR3 region is CASSPLYRTNYKNQPQHF. In DNA form, the CDR3 reads TGTGCCAGTAGTCCATTATATAGGACAAACTACAAGAATCAGCCCCAGCATTTT.

The gene calls are TRBV24-1 and TRBJ2-7, with no clear D. Trimming cost V 5 bases and J 2 bases, with 12 bases left between them. Germline values: CDR1 KGHDR, CDR2 SFDVKD. CDR3 size: 14 residues. The CDR3 loop is CATSVGPPPYEQYF. In nucleotides, the CDR3 is TGTGCCACCAGTGTTGGGCCTCCCCCCTACGAGCAGTACTTC.

The chain's CDR3 is CASSFDRGGTDTQYF. The CDR3 DNA follows: TGTGCCAGCAGCTTTGACAGGGGAGGCACAGATACGCAGTATTTT. The gene calls are TRBV5-4 and TRBJ2-3; TRBD1 matches at 8 bases. CDR1 SGHNT and CDR2 YYREEE come from the germline V gene (reference sequence). The CDR3 has 15 residues. Trimming cost V 2 bases and J 1 base; bases outside gene matches: 3.

The rearrangement joins TRBV10-2 to TRBJ1-5; D not resolved. The V gene lost 4 bases and the J gene lost 0 bases, with 4 bases spanning the gap. The CDR3 contains 13 residues. In germline, CDR1 is WSHSY, CDR2 SAAADI. CDR3 in DNA: TGCGCCAGCAGTGGGGATAGCAATCAGCCCCAGCATTTT. Translated, it gives CASSGDSNQPQHF.

The chain links TRBV5-6 to TRBJ1-4; D gene ambiguous. The V and J ends lost 4 bases and 5 bases respectively, with 12 bases between them. The CDR3 has 14 amino acids. Germline V gene data show CDR1 as SGHDT and CDR2 as YYEEEE. The CDR3 nucleotides are TGTGCCAGCAGCACGCCGAAAGGGAATGAAAAACTGTTTTTT. Its translation is CASSTPKGNEKLFF.

The chain recombines TRBV5-8 with TRBJ2-7; D gene unclear. The CDR3 contains 12 residues. Germline CDR1 reads SGHTS; CDR2 reads YDEGEE. Trimming cost V 0 bases and J 3 bases, with 4 bases left between them. CDR3: CASSLESYEQYF. The CDR3 DNA sequence: TGTGCCAGCAGCTTGGAAAGCTACGAGCAGTACTTC. The full variable domain, completed using reference TRBV5-8 and TRBJ2-7, is EAGVTQSPTHLIKTRGQQATLRCSPISGHTSVYWYQQALGLGLQFLLWYDEGEERNRGNFPPRFSGRQFPNYSSELNVNALELEDSALYLCASSLESYEQYFGPGTRLTVT.

The V gene is TRBV7-2, the J gene TRBJ2-7; 10 bases fit TRBD2. Looked up from germline, CDR1 is SGHTA and CDR2 is FQGNSA. CDR3 length equals 15 residues. The V gene end was trimmed by 8 bases and the J gene end by 7 bases; junction bases not matched to a gene: 14. CDR3 DNA: TGTGCCAGCTGCCGGACCCTAGCGGGAGAGGGGGAGCAGTACTTC. Translation: CASCRTLAGEGEQYF.